A single sample gave rise to the 11 T cell receptor beta chains below, sequenced in a study of T cells in Graves' hyperthyroidism and ophthalmopathy. RNA transcripts yielded amplified TCR beta CDR3 regions. First-round RT-PCR targeting the TCR CDR3 was performed with the HTBI primer set. TCRdb redid the calling of the multiplex PCR reads with MiXCR, one entry per CDR3 protein. This sample has around 340,000 distinct CDR3 sequences; 15% to 20% occur once, and the top ten carry about 16%. The sequencing sample was made of blood. All receptors derive from a woman aged 40 to 50 with Graves' ophthalmopathy.

In this sample, this clonotype turned up many times. J is TRBJ2-1 and V is TRBV2; TRBD1 matches 10 bases. This CDR3 is 15 amino acids long. Losses at the gene ends were 8 bases for V and 10 bases for J; bases not matched to a gene: 14. Germline V lookup: CDR1 SNHLY, CDR2 FYNNEI. CDR3 coding DNA: TGTGCCAGCGCCTCCGGGACAGGGGTCCCAATAGAGCAGTTCTTC. Amino acid sequence: CASASGTGVPIEQFF.

This chain connects TRBV7-9 to TRBJ2-7, with 9 nucleotides matching TRBD2. V lost 5 bases and J lost 1; bases outside the gene matches: 6. Germline V gene lookup returns CDR1 SEHNR and CDR2 FQNEAQ (reference sequence). The CDR3 is 15 amino acids. CDR3 protein: CASSLSGSNSYEQYF. For the CDR3, the DNA is TGTGCCAGCAGCCTTAGCGGGAGTAATTCCTACGAGCAGTACTTC.

This clonotype was counted ten times or more. The chain joins TRBV28 to TRBJ2-7, with TRBD2 matching 8 bases. The V segment lost 7 bases and the J segment 2 bases; nucleotides outside the gene matches: 4. CDR1 is MDHEN and CDR2 is SYDVKM in the germline V gene. This CDR3 is 13 amino acids long. The CDR3 loop reads CASTRSGTYEQYF. The CDR3 DNA is TGTGCCAGCACCCGTAGCGGGACCTACGAGCAGTACTTC.

This clonotype was observed a few times. The junction departs from germline at one end; a sequencing error may be responsible. The chain combines TRBV5-1 with TRBJ2-3; D perhaps matches TRBD1 (5 bases). CDR1 and CDR2 (germline): SGHRS, YFSETQ. This CDR3 contains 15 residues. The CDR3 DNA is TGCGCCAGCAGCTGGGTTGGGTTAAGCACAGGTACGCAGTATTTT. This codes for CASSWVGLSTGTQYF. Drawing the rest from reference TRBV5-1 and TRBJ2-3, the complete variable domain is KAGVTQTPRYLIKTRGQQVTLSCSPISGHRSVSWYQQTPGQGLQFLFEYFSETQRNKGNFPGRFSGRQFSNSRSEMNVSTLELGDSALYLCASSWVGLSTGTQYFGPGTRLTVL.

Many counts were recorded for this clonotype. The chain has TRBV19 and TRBJ1-2; D perhaps matches TRBD1 (5 bases). This CDR3 comprises 16 residues. Trimming left V 6 bases short and J 0 bases short, with 17 bases between. CDR1 is LNHDA, CDR2 SQIVND, per germline (reference sequence). CDR3 bases: TGTGCCAGTAGCCCCCTGCGGGGCCAAGCTAACTATGGCTACACCTTC. This gives the protein CASSPLRGQANYGYTF.

This clonotype was counted ten times or more. The chain has TRBV4-1 and TRBJ1-5, with D hard to call. CDR1 MGHRA and CDR2 YSYEKL come from the germline V gene. Between the trimmed V and J ends, which lost 2 bases and 0 bases, there was a span of 11 bases. The CDR3 consists of 16 residues. The CDR3 region has the DNA TGCGCCAGCAGCCAAACGGACCCAGCTAGCAATCAGCCCCAGCATTTT. Protein product: CASSQTDPASNQPQHF.

At least ten counts were recorded for this clonotype. The genes are TRBV6-2 or TRBV6-3 and TRBJ1-1, with 7 positions matching TRBD1. The V and J ends lost 8 bases and 6 bases, in that order; junction bases with no gene match: 3. CDR3 length: 11 residues. CDR1 and CDR2 from the germline V gene are MNHEY and SVGEGT. The CDR3 reads CASRDRAEAFF. For the CDR3, the DNA is TGTGCCAGCCGTGACAGGGCTGAAGCTTTCTTT.

This clonotype showed up many times. V and J are TRBV19 and TRBJ2-7, with D possibly being TRBD1 (6 bases). The CDR3 has 17 residues. V lost 2 bases and J lost 2, with 19 bases in between. Germline V gene data show CDR1 as LNHDA and CDR2 as SQIVND (reference sequence). The CDR3 loop is CASSISPASRGTYEQYF. The CDR3 DNA follows: TGTGCCAGTAGTATATCACCGGCCTCCAGGGGAACCTACGAGCAGTACTTC.

This clonotype was found many times. V gene TRBV24-1 combines with J gene TRBJ1-2; possibly TRBD1 for D (5 bases). CDR1 is KGHDR, CDR2 SFDVKD, per germline. The V end was cut by 1 base, the J end by 3 bases, with 14 bases between. The CDR3 is 16 residues long. As DNA, the CDR3 is TGTGCCACCAGTGATTTCGGGGGGACCGGGTACTATGGCTACACCTTC. It is translated as CATSDFGGTGYYGYTF.

Ten or more counts support this clonotype. The chain is built from TRBV12-3 or TRBV12-4 and TRBJ2-1, with 7 bases that match TRBD2. The CDR3 consists of 17 residues. The ends lost 5 bases at V and 6 bases at J; junction bases unmatched: 16. CDR3 in amino acids: CASSPPLRPSGGNEQFF. The DNA of the CDR3 is TGTGCCAGCAGTCCCCCCCTCAGGCCATCGGGAGGCAATGAGCAGTTCTTC.

This clonotype was detected many times. The chain recombines TRBV6-1 with TRBJ1-1, with D maybe TRBD1 (6 bases). Germline loops: CDR1 MNHNS, CDR2 SASEGT. The CDR3 is made up of 15 amino acids. The V end lost 4 bases, the J end lost 1 base, and 13 bases lay between the germline ends. The CDR3, as DNA: TGTGCCAGCAGTGTAAGACAGGTGGGGAACACTGAAGCTTTCTTT. Protein sequence: CASSVRQVGNTEAFF.